The 17 T cell receptor beta chains below all came from one sample that was sequenced in a study of blood T cell repertoires in COVID-19. The table came from immunoSEQ multiplex PCR; TCRdb's copy has only in-frame clones and leaves some out. The data show over 70,000 clones, with about 77% seen just once and roughly 9.8% held by the top ten. Sequenced: peripheral blood. Source of these receptors: a woman aged 80 or over with acute or convalescent COVID-19.

The rearrangement joins TRBV9 to TRBJ2-3; 11 bases align to TRBD2. The CDR3 loop spans 18 amino acids. The V and J ends lost 2 bases and 1 base, in that order; junction bases with no gene match: 9. Per germline, CDR1 SGDLS and CDR2 YYNGEE. CDR3 sequence: CASSVFSGGALRTDTQYF. For the CDR3, the DNA is TGTGCCAGCAGCGTGTTTAGCGGGGGGGCCTTACGCACAGATACGCAGTATTTT.

The V gene is TRBV3-1 (or the pseudogene TRBV3-2), the J gene TRBJ1-4, with D possibly matching TRBD1 (5 bases). V was shortened by 1 base and J by 8 bases, with 11 bases between the two germline ends. The V gene's germline CDR1 is LGHDT and CDR2 YNNKEL (reference sequence). There are 14 residues in the CDR3. The CDR3 nucleotides are TGTGCCAGCAGCCAAGGCAGGGTAGCCGAAAAACTGTTTTTT. Protein product: CASSQGRVAEKLFF.

This rearrangement joins TRBV7-2 to TRBJ2-5; D might be TRBD1 (5 bases). CDR3 length: 14 residues. CDR1 and CDR2 (germline): SGHTA, FQGNSA. V was cut by 4 bases and J by 10 bases, with 19 bases left in between. CDR3 DNA sequence: TGTGCCAGCAGCTCCAGACAGCCCGAGGTGGGCCAGTACTTC. Protein: CASSSRQPEVGQYF.

This clone was counted once. This chain joins TRBV30 and TRBJ1-3; D not certain. The germline gives CDR1 GTSNPN, CDR2 SVGIG (reference sequence). V was clipped by 4 bases and J by 0 bases, with 10 bases between them. The length of the CDR3 is 14 residues. Written as DNA, the CDR3 is TGTGCCTGGAACACCTGGAGCTCTGGAAACACCATATATTTT. Amino acids: CAWNTWSSGNTIYF.

The genes are TRBV3-1 (or the pseudogene TRBV3-2) and TRBJ1-2, with 8 bases that match TRBD1. Germline CDR1 reads LGHDT; CDR2 reads YNNKEL (reference sequence). This CDR3 comprises 17 residues. Germline trimming cut 3 bases from V and 4 bases from J; bases unmatched to any gene: 13. The CDR3 DNA is TGTGCCAGCAGCCAGGGGGACAGGAGGGGACCTCGCTATGGCTACACCTTC. The encoded protein is CASSQGDRRGPRYGYTF.

The CDR3 here is CASSSRTSGRAGRYNEQFF. The CDR3 DNA is TGTGCCAGCAGCTCCAGGACTAGCGGGAGGGCCGGTCGGTACAATGAGCAGTTCTTC. The V and J genes are TRBV11-2 and TRBJ2-1; 15 bases map to TRBD2. Trimming at V came to 4 bases and at J to 4 bases, leaving 11 bases not matched to a gene. Germline CDR1 and CDR2: SGHAT and FQNNGV. The length of the CDR3 is 19 residues.

The chain carries TRBV7-2 and TRBJ2-2; TRBD1 matches 9 bases. From germline, CDR1 is SGHTA and CDR2 FQGNSA. The junction had 5 bases not matched to a gene; V was cut back by 1 base and J by 5 bases. The CDR3 is 16 amino acids. CDR3 in amino acids: CASSLGTGAGTGELFF. DNA for the CDR3: TGTGCCAGCAGCTTAGGGACAGGGGCAGGGACCGGGGAGCTGTTTTTT.

V is TRBV10-3 and J is TRBJ2-7; 12 bases map to TRBD1. The junction had 2 bases not matched to a gene; V was cut back by 3 bases and J by 5 bases. Germline V gene lookup returns CDR1 ENHRY and CDR2 SYGVKD. CDR3 length equals 14 residues. CDR3 loop: CAISDGTGGDEQYF. The CDR3 DNA is TGTGCCATCAGTGATGGGACAGGGGGCGACGAGCAGTACTTC.

V usage is TRBV19 and J usage is TRBJ1-1; the D gene is possibly TRBD1 (6 bases). V lost 6 bases and J 6 bases, leaving 17 bases between the germline ends. Germline V lookup: CDR1 LNHDA, CDR2 SQIVND (reference sequence). The CDR3 consists of 14 residues. The CDR3, as DNA: TGTGCCAGTAGCCACCCGGCTAGGGGGTCTGAAGCTTTCTTT. It is translated as CASSHPARGSEAFF.

The chain carries TRBV9 and TRBJ2-1, with D possibly being TRBD2 (6 bases). Germline V gives CDR1 SGDLS, CDR2 YYNGEE. V was trimmed by 4 bases and J by 5 bases, leaving 13 bases between them. The length of the CDR3 is 14 residues. The CDR3 protein is CASSPPGLNNEQFF. The CDR3 nucleotides are TGTGCCAGCAGCCCCCCGGGACTTAACAATGAGCAGTTCTTC. The full variable domain, in which reference TRBV9 and TRBJ2-1 provide the parts outside the CDR3, is DSGVTQTPKHLITATGQRVTLRCSPRSGDLSVYWYQQSLDQGLQFLIQYYNGEERAKGNILERFSAQQFPDLHSELNLSSLELGDSALYFCASSPPGLNNEQFFGPGTRLTVL.

This clone was counted a few times. The genes are TRBV6-2 or TRBV6-3 and TRBJ2-7, with 11 positions matching TRBD2. The CDR3 contains 18 residues. V was clipped by 3 bases and J by 4 bases; unmatched bases: 14. Germline V gene lookup returns CDR1 MNHEY and CDR2 SVGEGT. The CDR3 protein is CASSYGGLGLAEQYEQYF. The DNA for the CDR3 is TGTGCCAGCAGTTATGGCGGATTGGGACTAGCGGAACAATACGAGCAGTACTTC.

The chain combines TRBV9 with TRBJ1-2, with 7 bases fitting TRBD1. Germline values: CDR1 SGDLS, CDR2 YYNGEE. The length of the CDR3 is 15 residues. The junction had 7 bases not matched to a gene; V was cut back by 4 bases and J by 1 base. The CDR3 coding sequence is TGTGCCAGCAGCTTTGGGACAGATAGTAACTATGGCTACACCTTC. This encodes CASSFGTDSNYGYTF.

This chain links TRBV5-6 with TRBJ1-1; TRBD1 matches at 11 bases. This CDR3 spans 15 amino acids. Germline V lookup: CDR1 SGHDT, CDR2 YYEEEE. After removal of 4 bases from V and 6 bases from J, the junction contained 8 bases not matched to a gene. As DNA, the CDR3 is TGTGCCAGCAGCCCTTTGGACAGGGGGCGAGCTGAAGCTTTCTTT. This sequence encodes CASSPLDRGRAEAFF.

The V and J genes are TRBV29-1 and TRBJ1-3; 7 nucleotides line up with TRBD1. Germline trimming cut 6 bases from V and 1 base from J; bases unmatched to any gene: 6. The CDR3 is 14 residues long. CDR1 is SQVTM and CDR2 is ANQGSEA in the germline V gene. The chain's CDR3 is CSVTGQASGNTIYF. CDR3 DNA sequence: TGCAGCGTCACAGGACAGGCTTCTGGAAACACCATATATTTT.

This chain joins TRBV18 and TRBJ2-3, with 11 bases lining up with TRBD1. The CDR3 spans 17 residues. The V segment lost 0 bases and the J segment 0 bases; nucleotides outside the gene matches: 2. Germline CDR1 is KGHSH and CDR2 is LQKENI. CDR3 DNA: TGTGCCAGCTCACCACCCGGGACAGGGGGAAGCACAGATACGCAGTATTTT. It translates to CASSPPGTGGSTDTQYF.

The chain recombines TRBV5-4 with TRBJ2-1; 7 bases are shared with TRBD1. Per the germline V gene, CDR1 is SGHNT and CDR2 is YYREEE (reference sequence). V was pared by 5 bases and J by 0 bases, with 5 bases of the junction left unmatched. The CDR3 totals 15 residues. CDR3 DNA sequence: TGTGCCAGCAGTAAGGGACAGAGCTCCTACAATGAGCAGTTCTTC. Translated: CASSKGQSSYNEQFF.

V and J are TRBV10-3 and TRBJ1-6, with D unresolved. CDR1 is ENHRY and CDR2 is SYGVKD in the germline V gene. This CDR3 has 13 residues. V was clipped by 2 bases and J by 8 bases, with 7 bases between them. CDR3 sequence (DNA): TGTGCCATCAGTGAGCGAACAGATTCACCCCTCCACTTT. Translating gives CAISERTDSPLHF.